A selection of T cell receptor beta chains follows, all from one sample in a study of blood T cell repertoires in COVID-19. Here immunoSEQ multiplex PCR was the method, and the copy in TCRdb shows in-frame clones only, minus some. The profile covers some 460,000 clones, with 87% appearing a single time and approximately 2% taken by the ten largest. The sample comprised PBMCs or T cells enriched from blood (not recorded which). The receptor source for this set is a woman aged 18-35 years with acute COVID-19. Both conserved end residues are part of each CDR3.

CDR3 protein: CASSSQGRTDTQYF
V gene: TRBV19

CDR3 protein: CASSDLAGDREQYF
V gene: TRBV10-2

CDR3 protein: CASSRRELAGGFTDTQYF
V gene: TRBV5-8

CDR3 protein: CAISRTSGDGTDTQYF
V gene: TRBV10-3

CDR3 protein: CASSATVNTEAFF
V gene: TRBV7-3

CDR3 protein: CASSYRGKGPNYGYTF
V gene: TRBV3-1/TRBV3-2

CDR3 protein: CASSYRGQPQHF
V gene: TRBV28

CDR3 protein: CASSLSSREAFF
V gene: TRBV5-6

CDR3 protein: CASTPRQEETQYF
V gene: TRBV7-2

CDR3 protein: CAWSVSRTGLGQPQHF
V gene: TRBV30

CDR3 protein: CANSRGGQPQHF
V gene: TRBV28

CDR3 protein: CASTYREGVNEKLFF
V gene: TRBV19

CDR3 protein: CASSSPVGLVSGELFF
V gene: TRBV5-4

CDR3 protein: CATSREVGTSGSSDTQYF
V gene: TRBV15

CDR3 protein: CASSKRSLETQYF
V gene: TRBV12-3/TRBV12-4

CDR3 protein: CASSPKTGGNEQFF
V gene: TRBV18

CDR3 protein: CASSPSGLRTRLQETQYF
V gene: TRBV7-9

CDR3 protein: CASSLTTGQYYEQYF
V gene: TRBV5-1

CDR3 protein: CASSLRQGYEQYF
V gene: TRBV27

CDR3 protein: CASSLSGTGGDYGYTF
V gene: TRBV7-9

CDR3 protein: CASSVNTEAFF
V gene: TRBV28

CDR3 protein: CASSFLVMNGVYEQYF
V gene: TRBV11-2

CDR3 protein: CASSLQTYEQYF
V gene: TRBV7-9

CDR3 protein: CARDRGNTGELFF
V gene: TRBV2

CDR3 protein: CASSLPRAISTDTQYF
V gene: TRBV7-9

CDR3 protein: CASSLTDRTGELFF
V gene: TRBV11-2

CDR3 protein: CASSYGTGGEYTEAFF
V gene: TRBV7-6

CDR3 protein: CASSQDKWGWGEQFF
V gene: TRBV4-1

CDR3 protein: CASSVAGGPSYNEQFF
V gene: TRBV9

CDR3 protein: CASSRRGTSYNEQFF
V gene: TRBV21-1

CDR3 protein: CASSSGGRGDEQYF
V gene: TRBV7-9

CDR3 protein: CAISESGGGFGNTIYF
V gene: TRBV10-3

CDR3 protein: CASSSRQGGNEQYF
V gene: TRBV11-2

CDR3 protein: CASGFGIDRGNSPLHF
V gene: TRBV12-5

CDR3 protein: CASSLGQGNTEAFF
V gene: TRBV28

CDR3 protein: CASSTGTGDAYEQYF
V gene: TRBV7-9

CDR3 protein: CASSSSGTSGVGLDTQYF
V gene: TRBV5-4

CDR3 protein: CASSIDGLSANTGELFF
V gene: TRBV21-1

CDR3 protein: CASSDSGTYSTDTQYF
V gene: TRBV6-4

CDR3 protein: CAWIPGQGTETQYF
V gene: TRBV30

CDR3 protein: CASSVTGQVSGNTIYF
V gene: TRBV9

CDR3 protein: CASSLASRGNNQPQHF
V gene: TRBV7-2

CDR3 protein: CASSYLAGDNEQFF
V gene: TRBV6-5

CDR3 protein: CASSLAGGLVGNTEAFF
V gene: TRBV7-3

CDR3 protein: CASSSPFFNSPLHF
V gene: TRBV4-1

CDR3 protein: CASSPRDSAIYGYTF
V gene: TRBV6-5

CDR3 protein: CASSEGNRGRVDTQYF
V gene: TRBV10-1

CDR3 protein: CASSQGQGLSRGGYTF
V gene: TRBV3-1/TRBV3-2

CDR3 protein: CASSLQVGGTGIGTEAFF
V gene: TRBV5-1

CDR3 protein: CASSLASPPGELFF
V gene: TRBV5-1

CDR3 protein: CASSRGTGQPYEQYF
V gene: TRBV7-9

CDR3 protein: CSVEAGAGNTIYF
V gene: TRBV29-1